This T cell receptor beta chain was captured by sequencing in a study of blood T cell repertoires in COVID-19. Sequencing was performed with immunoSEQ multiplex PCR; in TCRdb, only in-frame clones are kept and a portion is missing. The data contain over 120,000 clones, roughly 90% of them singletons. Germline V gene sequence: CDR1 MDHEN, CDR2 SYDVKM. There are 12 residues in the CDR3. The germline V and J ends were trimmed by 3 bases and 6 bases, with 3 bases remaining between them. In the case of this clone: Other DNA sequences within the sample encode an identical CDR3.

The chain uses TRBV28 and TRBJ1-6, with D unresolved. The sequence was obtained from a man aged 65 to 85 with acute or convalescent COVID-19. Sequenced material: peripheral blood. Here the CDR3 reads CASSFSNSPLHF. The CDR3 nucleotides are TGTGCCAGCAGTTTCAGTAATTCACCCCTCCACTTT.